This T cell receptor (beta chain) derives from a study of blood T cells in healthy people across ages. This CDR3 spans 16 amino acids. Germline CDR1 and CDR2: MNHEY and SVGAGI. Findings and caveats of the study: Naive and antigen-experienced cells were not separated, limiting conclusive comparison.

In the case of this clonotype: Antigen specificity is unknown. At one end the junction does not follow the germline gene, possibly because of a read error.

PCR was performed a second time for about 7 to 12 cycles using a sample-barcoded 5' primer and a J-beta primer mix. One entry per CDR3 protein, called by TCRdb with MiXCR from the 5' RACE reads. The sample consists of 800,000 to 950,000 distinct CDR3 sequences, 25% to 30% of them appearing once. The sample was also reused in another study, on T cells of mothers and their children. Per that paper: Each mother yielded more than 8 million TCR beta CDR3 reads. Each child yielded millions of reads. Compared with unrelated pairs, related mother-child pairs had slightly higher, non-significant overlap.

The TCR originated in a woman between 40 and 50 years old in good health. The chain couples TRBV6-5 to TRBJ2-3, with D perhaps TRBD1 (6 bases). The sequencing sample was made of blood. The CDR3 nucleotides are TGTGCCAGCAGTCAAAGCACCGGGACAAGCACACATACGCAGTATTTT. Translated: CASSQSTGTSTHTQYF.